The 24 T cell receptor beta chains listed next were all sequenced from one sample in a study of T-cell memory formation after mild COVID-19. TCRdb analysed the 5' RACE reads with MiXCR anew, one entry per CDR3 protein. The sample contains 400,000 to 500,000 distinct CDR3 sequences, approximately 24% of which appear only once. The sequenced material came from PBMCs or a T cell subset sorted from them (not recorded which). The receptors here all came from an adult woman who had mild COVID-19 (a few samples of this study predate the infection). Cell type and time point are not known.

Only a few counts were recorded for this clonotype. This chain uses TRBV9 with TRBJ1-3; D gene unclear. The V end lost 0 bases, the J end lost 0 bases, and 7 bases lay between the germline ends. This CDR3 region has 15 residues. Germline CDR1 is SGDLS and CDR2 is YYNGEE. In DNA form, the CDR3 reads TGTGCCAGCAGCGTAGGGTCGGACTCTGGAAACACCATATATTTT. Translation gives CASSVGSDSGNTIYF.

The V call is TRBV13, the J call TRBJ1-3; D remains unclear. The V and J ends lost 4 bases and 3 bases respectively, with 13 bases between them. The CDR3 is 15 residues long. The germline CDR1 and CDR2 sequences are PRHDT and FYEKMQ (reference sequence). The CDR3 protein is CASSSESRGGNTIYF. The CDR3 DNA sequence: TGTGCCAGCAGCTCTGAGAGCCGTGGTGGAAACACCATATATTTT.

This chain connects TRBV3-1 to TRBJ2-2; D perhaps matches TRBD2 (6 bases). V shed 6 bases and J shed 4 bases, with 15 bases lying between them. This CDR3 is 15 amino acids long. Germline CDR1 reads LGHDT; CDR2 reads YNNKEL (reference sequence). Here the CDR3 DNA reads TGTGCCAGCAGAGGTCCGGGACTTCTCACCGGGGAGCTGTTTTTT. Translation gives CASRGPGLLTGELFF.

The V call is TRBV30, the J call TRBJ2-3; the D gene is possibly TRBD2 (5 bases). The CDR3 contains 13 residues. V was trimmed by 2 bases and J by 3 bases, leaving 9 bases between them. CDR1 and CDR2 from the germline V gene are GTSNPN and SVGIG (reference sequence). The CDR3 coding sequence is TGTGCCTGGAGTCGGACTTGGACAGATACGCAGTATTTT. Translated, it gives CAWSRTWTDTQYF.

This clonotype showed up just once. Here the CDR3 DNA reads TGTGCCAGCAGTATGCAACAGGGCAATGAGCAGTTCTTC. Residues: CASSMQQGNEQFF. This chain links TRBV6-5 with TRBJ2-1, with a weak D call TRBD1 (6 bases). There are 13 residues in the CDR3. Trimming removed 5 bases at V and 6 bases at J, with 11 bases between. CDR1 is MNHEY and CDR2 is SVGAGI in the germline V gene.

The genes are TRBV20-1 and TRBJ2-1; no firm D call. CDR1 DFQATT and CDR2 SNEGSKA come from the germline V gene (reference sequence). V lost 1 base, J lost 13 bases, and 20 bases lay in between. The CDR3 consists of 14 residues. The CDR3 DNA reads TGCAGTGCTAGAGGCGTGGAGCCTCCGATTAGACAGTTCTTC. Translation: CSARGVEPPIRQFF.

The CDR3 is CASSLGTGWDQPQHF. For the CDR3, the DNA is TGTGCCAGCAGTTTGGGGACAGGGTGGGATCAGCCCCAGCATTTT. The chain recombines TRBV28 with TRBJ1-5, with 9 bases aligning to TRBD1. Trimming cost V 3 bases and J 5 bases; bases outside gene matches: 5. The V gene's germline CDR1 is MDHEN and CDR2 SYDVKM. This CDR3 comprises 15 residues.

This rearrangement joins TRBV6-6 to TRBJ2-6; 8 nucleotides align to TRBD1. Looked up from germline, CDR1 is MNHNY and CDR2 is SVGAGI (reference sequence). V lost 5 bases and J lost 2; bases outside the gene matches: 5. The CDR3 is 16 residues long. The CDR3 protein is CASSPPGQAGANVLTF. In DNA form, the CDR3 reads TGTGCCAGCAGTCCCCCGGGACAGGCTGGGGCCAACGTCCTGACTTTC.

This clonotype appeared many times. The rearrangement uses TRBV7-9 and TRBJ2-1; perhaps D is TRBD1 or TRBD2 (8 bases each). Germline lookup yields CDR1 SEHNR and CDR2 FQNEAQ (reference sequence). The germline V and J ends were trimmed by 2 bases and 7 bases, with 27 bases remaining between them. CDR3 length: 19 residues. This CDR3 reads CASSLRRQGASGLRNEQFF. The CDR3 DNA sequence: TGTGCCAGCAGCTTAAGGCGTCAGGGGGCTAGCGGGTTAAGGAATGAGCAGTTCTTC.

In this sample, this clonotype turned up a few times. In DNA, the CDR3 is TGTGCCAGCAACGAATTGGAAGGAGGGGCCCAGTACTTC. Its translation is CASNELEGGAQYF. The V call is TRBV6-6, the J call TRBJ2-5; a possible D gene is TRBD2 (6 bases). The CDR3 has 13 amino acids. Germline V CDR1 and CDR2: MNHNY, SVGAGI (reference sequence). Trimming removed 7 bases from V and 9 bases from J, with 18 bases in between.

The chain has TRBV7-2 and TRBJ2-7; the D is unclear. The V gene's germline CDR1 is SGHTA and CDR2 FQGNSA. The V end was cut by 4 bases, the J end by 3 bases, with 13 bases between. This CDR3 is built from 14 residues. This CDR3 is CASSSERPNYEQYF. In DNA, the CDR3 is TGTGCCAGCAGCTCAGAGAGGCCGAACTACGAGCAGTACTTC.

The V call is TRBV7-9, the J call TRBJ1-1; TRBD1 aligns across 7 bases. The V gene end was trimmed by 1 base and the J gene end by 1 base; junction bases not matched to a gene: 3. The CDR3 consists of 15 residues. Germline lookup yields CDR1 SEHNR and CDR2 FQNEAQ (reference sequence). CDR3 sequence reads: CASSLGEGANTEAFF. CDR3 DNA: TGTGCCAGCAGCTTAGGAGAGGGGGCGAACACTGAAGCTTTCTTT.

The CDR3, as DNA: TGCAGCGTAGGGGTCTGGAATCAGCCCCAGCATTTT. It yields the protein CSVGVWNQPQHF. The chain carries TRBV29-1 and TRBJ1-5, with D maybe TRBD1 (5 bases). This CDR3 has 12 residues. The germline V gene has CDR1 SQVTM and CDR2 ANQGSEA. V lost 6 bases, J lost 4 bases, and 10 bases lay in between.

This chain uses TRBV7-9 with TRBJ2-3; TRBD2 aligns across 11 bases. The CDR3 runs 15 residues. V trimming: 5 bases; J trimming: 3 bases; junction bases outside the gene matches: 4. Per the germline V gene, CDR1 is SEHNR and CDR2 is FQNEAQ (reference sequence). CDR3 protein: CASSLGLAETDTQYF. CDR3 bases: TGTGCCAGCAGCCTGGGACTAGCGGAGACAGATACGCAGTATTTT.

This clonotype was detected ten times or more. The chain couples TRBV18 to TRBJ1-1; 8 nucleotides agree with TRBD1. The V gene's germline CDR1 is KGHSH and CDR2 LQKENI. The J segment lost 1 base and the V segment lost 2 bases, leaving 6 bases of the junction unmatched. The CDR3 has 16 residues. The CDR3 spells CASSPDRGIPNTEAFF. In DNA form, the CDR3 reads TGTGCCAGCTCACCAGACAGGGGCATTCCGAACACTGAAGCTTTCTTT. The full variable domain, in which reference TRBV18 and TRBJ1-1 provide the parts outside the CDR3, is NAGVMQNPRHLVRRRGQEARLRCSPMKGHSHVYWYRQLPEEGLKFMVYLQKENIIDESGMPKERFSAEFPKEGPSILRIQQVVRGDSAAYFCASSPDRGIPNTEAFFGQGTRLTVV.

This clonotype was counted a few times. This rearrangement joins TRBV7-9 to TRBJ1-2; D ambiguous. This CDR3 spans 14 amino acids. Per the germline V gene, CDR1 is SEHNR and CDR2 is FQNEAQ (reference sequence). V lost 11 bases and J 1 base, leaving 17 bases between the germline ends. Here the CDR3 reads CAVDAMPHNYGYTF. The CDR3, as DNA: TGTGCCGTGGACGCGATGCCCCATAACTATGGCTACACCTTC.

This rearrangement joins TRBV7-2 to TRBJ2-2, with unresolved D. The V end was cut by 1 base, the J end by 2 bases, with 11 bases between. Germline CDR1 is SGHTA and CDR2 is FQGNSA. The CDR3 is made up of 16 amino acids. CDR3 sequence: CASSLGFFANTGELFF. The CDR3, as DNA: TGTGCCAGCAGCTTAGGGTTTTTTGCTAACACCGGGGAGCTGTTTTTT. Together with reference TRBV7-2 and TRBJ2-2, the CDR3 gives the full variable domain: GAGVSQSPSNKVTEKGKDVELRCDPISGHTALYWYRQSLGQGLEFLIYFQGNSAPDKSGLPSDRFSAERTGGSVSTLTIQRTQQEDSAVYLCASSLGFFANTGELFFGEGSRLTVL.

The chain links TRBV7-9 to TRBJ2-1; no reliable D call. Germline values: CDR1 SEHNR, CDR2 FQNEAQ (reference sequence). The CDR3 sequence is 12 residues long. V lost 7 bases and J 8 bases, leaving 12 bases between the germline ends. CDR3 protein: CASTPNRDEQFF. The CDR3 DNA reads TGTGCCAGCACCCCTAACCGAGATGAGCAGTTCTTC.

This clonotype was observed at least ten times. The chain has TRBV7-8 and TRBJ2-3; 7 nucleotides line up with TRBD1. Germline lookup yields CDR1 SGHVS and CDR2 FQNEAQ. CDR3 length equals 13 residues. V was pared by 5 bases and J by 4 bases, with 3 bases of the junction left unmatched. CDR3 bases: TGTGCCAGCAGCCAAGGGACAGCAGATACGCAGTATTTT. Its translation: CASSQGTADTQYF.

CDR3 nucleotide sequence: TGTGCCAGCAGTTTCGGGGGGTCAACTATGAACACTGAAGCTTTCTTT. This translates into CASSFGGSTMNTEAFF. The rearrangement uses TRBV12-3 or TRBV12-4 and TRBJ1-1, with D possibly being TRBD1 (5 bases). Between the trimmed V and J ends, which lost 3 bases and 0 bases, there was a span of 14 bases. The CDR3 contains 16 residues.

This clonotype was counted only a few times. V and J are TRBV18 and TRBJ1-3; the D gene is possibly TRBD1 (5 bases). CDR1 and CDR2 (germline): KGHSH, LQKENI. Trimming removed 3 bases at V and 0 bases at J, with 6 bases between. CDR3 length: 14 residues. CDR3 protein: CASSPDNSGNTIYF. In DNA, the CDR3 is TGTGCCAGCTCACCGGACAACTCTGGAAACACCATATATTTT.

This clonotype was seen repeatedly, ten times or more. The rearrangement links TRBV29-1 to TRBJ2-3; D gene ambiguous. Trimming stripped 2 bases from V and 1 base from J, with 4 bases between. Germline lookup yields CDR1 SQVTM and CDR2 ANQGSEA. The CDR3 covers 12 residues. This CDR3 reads CSVERGTDTQYF. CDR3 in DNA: TGCAGCGTTGAACGGGGCACAGATACGCAGTATTTT.

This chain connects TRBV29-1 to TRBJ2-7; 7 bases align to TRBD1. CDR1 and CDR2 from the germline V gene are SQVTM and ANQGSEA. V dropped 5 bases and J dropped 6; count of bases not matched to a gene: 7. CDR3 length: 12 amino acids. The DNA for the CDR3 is TGCAGCGTTCGACAGGGTCCCCGCGAGCAGTACTTC. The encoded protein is CSVRQGPREQYF.

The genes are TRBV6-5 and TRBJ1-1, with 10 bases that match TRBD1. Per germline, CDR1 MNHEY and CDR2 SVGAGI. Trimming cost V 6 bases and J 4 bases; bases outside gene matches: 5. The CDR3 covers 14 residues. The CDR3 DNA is TGTGCCAGCAGGCCGGGACAGGGGAGCACTGAAGCTTTCTTT. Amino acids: CASRPGQGSTEAFF.